One sample yielded the 8 T cell receptor beta chains listed below, sequenced in a study of vaccination effects on CD4 cells after COVID-19. Within the ViraFEST assay, antigen-specific CD4+ T cells underwent expansion with viral peptide pools prior to sequencing. Isolating CD4+ T cells followed less than 11 days of culture. The participants, recipients of two vaccine doses, got either BNT162b2 or mRNA-1273. Some clones are missing from TCRdb's copy, which holds only in-frame ones; the method was immunoSEQ multiplex PCR. The table records under 85,000 clones, over 70% of them present only once. Their cognate antigens are unknown. Sequencing was performed on CD4+ T cells from PBMCs cultured with HCoV-OC43 spike peptides, taken after COVID-19 vaccination. The subset: HCoV-OC43 spike overlapping peptide pool stimulation. All receptors come from a human donor who received a COVID-19 vaccine.

This rearrangement joins TRBV20-1 to TRBJ2-1; 9 positions agree with TRBD2. V shed 3 bases, J shed 10 bases, and the junction held 13 bases outside the gene matches. There are 15 residues in the CDR3. Germline V lookup: CDR1 DFQATT, CDR2 SNEGSKA (reference sequence). The CDR3 protein is CSASHIRLAGREQFF. CDR3 bases: TGCAGTGCTAGTCATATAAGGCTAGCGGGGAGAGAGCAGTTCTTC.

The chain combines TRBV6-5 with TRBJ1-5; TRBD1 agrees at 7 bases. CDR1 and CDR2 (germline): MNHEY, SVGAGI. V dropped 0 bases and J dropped 7; count of bases not matched to a gene: 3. This CDR3 is built from 14 residues. The chain's CDR3 is CASSYSRGRQPQHF. The CDR3, as DNA: TGTGCCAGCAGTTACTCGAGGGGGCGGCAGCCCCAGCATTTT.

The rearrangement joins TRBV2 to TRBJ1-2; no clear D gene. CDR3 length: 13 amino acids. The germline V gene encodes CDR1 SNHLY and CDR2 FYNNEI. The germline V and J ends were trimmed by 7 bases and 8 bases, with 17 bases remaining between them. CDR3 amino acids: CASNRQALEGYTF. Written as DNA, the CDR3 is TGTGCCAGCAATAGGCAGGCCCTGGAGGGCTACACCTTC. The entire variable domain, with the rest obtained from reference TRBV2 and TRBJ1-2, is as follows: EPEVTQTPSHQVTQMGQEVILRCVPISNHLYFYWYRQILGQKVEFLVSFYNNEISEKSEIFDDQFSVERPDGSNFTLKIRSTKLEDSAMYFCASNRQALEGYTFGSGTRLTVV.

This clone occurred a few times. This chain links TRBV3-1 (or the pseudogene TRBV3-2) with TRBJ2-1; 9 bases match TRBD1. Trimming removed 6 bases from V and 2 bases from J; junction bases left unmatched: 2. Per the germline V gene, CDR1 is LGHDT and CDR2 is YNNKEL (reference sequence). The CDR3 extends over 14 amino acids. The CDR3 protein is CASRGQGAYNEQFF. The DNA for the CDR3 is TGTGCCAGCAGGGGACAGGGTGCCTACAATGAGCAGTTCTTC.

This rearrangement joins TRBV18 to TRBJ1-2; D might be TRBD1 (5 bases). This CDR3 is built from 13 residues. In germline, CDR1 is KGHSH, CDR2 LQKENI. The germline V and J ends were trimmed by 3 bases and 8 bases, with 13 bases remaining between them. The DNA for the CDR3 is TGTGCCAGCTCACCCGGGGGGACCGGGGGCTACACCTTC. Translated, it gives CASSPGGTGGYTF.

There are a few counts of this clone. The genes are TRBV5-6 and TRBJ2-5, with 7 nucleotides matching TRBD2. The CDR3 runs 14 residues. Per the germline V gene, CDR1 is SGHDT and CDR2 is YYEEEE. The J segment lost 9 bases and the V segment lost 1 base, leaving 9 bases of the junction unmatched. The CDR3 nucleotides are TGTGCCAGCAGCTTGCGCGGGGGTAAAGGGGCCCAGTACTTC. Translation gives CASSLRGGKGAQYF.

Of note for this clone: Other DNA sequences in the sample encode the same CDR3. This sequence joins TRBV12-3 or TRBV12-4 and TRBJ1-1; no reliable D call. Trimming took 3 bases from V and 1 from J, leaving 6 bases between them. CDR3 length: 13 amino acids. CDR3 bases: TGTGCCAGCAGTTTTACCAGGAACACTGAAGCTTTCTTT. This gives the protein CASSFTRNTEAFF.

This chain links TRBV19 with TRBJ1-5, with D possibly being TRBD1 (5 bases). V shed 6 bases and J shed 7 bases, with 13 bases lying between them. Germline CDR1 and CDR2: LNHDA and SQIVND (reference sequence). The CDR3 totals 13 residues. The CDR3 coding sequence is TGTGCCAGTAGCCCAGGGAGCGGCCAGCCCCAGCATTTT. The encoded protein is CASSPGSGQPQHF.